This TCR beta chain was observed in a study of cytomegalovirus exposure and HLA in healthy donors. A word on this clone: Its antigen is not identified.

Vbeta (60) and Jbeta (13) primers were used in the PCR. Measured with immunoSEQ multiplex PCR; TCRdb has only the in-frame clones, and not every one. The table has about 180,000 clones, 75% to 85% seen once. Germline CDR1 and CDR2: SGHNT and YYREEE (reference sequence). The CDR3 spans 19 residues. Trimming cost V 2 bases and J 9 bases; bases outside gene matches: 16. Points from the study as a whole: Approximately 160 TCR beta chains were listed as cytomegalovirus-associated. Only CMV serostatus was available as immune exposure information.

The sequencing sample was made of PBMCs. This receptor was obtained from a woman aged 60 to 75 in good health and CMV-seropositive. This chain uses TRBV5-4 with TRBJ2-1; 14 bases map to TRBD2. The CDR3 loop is CASSFPGLAGGPRGVEQFF. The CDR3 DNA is TGTGCCAGCAGCTTTCCCGGACTAGCGGGAGGCCCACGTGGGGTTGAGCAGTTCTTC.